The following is a TCR beta chain sequence with its context. As diagnostic evidence, clinical symptoms, serum thyroxine, TRAb, thyroid ultrasound and orbital computed tomography were relied upon. The study amplified TCR beta CDR3 regions using RNA transcripts. The first-round RT-PCR employed HTBI primers together with the Qiagen OneStep RT-PCR kit. A multiplex PCR was then performed as the second round. TCRdb re-analysed the multiplex PCR reads in MiXCR, keeping a single row per CDR3 protein. The sample has 400,000 to 500,000 distinct CDR3 sequences; around 21% are singletons. There are 14 residues in the CDR3. The ends were cut back, 0 bases at V and 6 bases at J, with 9 bases in the middle. The germline V gene encodes CDR1 MNHNS and CDR2 SASEGT. This sample is part of a study of Graves' ophthalmopathy and Graves' hyperthyroidism.

The sequenced material came from peripheral blood. This TCR was recovered from a young woman with stable Graves' hyperthyroidism. The chain employs TRBV6-1 and TRBJ1-5; D gene uncertain. CDR3 protein: CASSEAPIAQPQHF. In DNA, the CDR3 is TGTGCCAGCAGTGAAGCACCGATAGCTCAGCCCCAGCATTTT.